These T cell receptor beta chains were read from a single sample in a study of blood T cell repertoires in COVID-19. Profiling relied on immunoSEQ multiplex PCR, and the TCRdb table lists in-frame clones only, not all of them. The sample includes hundreds of thousands of clones, 89% seen only once; the top ten take approximately 9.4%. Sequencing was done on a sample of PBMCs or T cells enriched from blood (not recorded which). Receptors originate from a woman aged 40 to 50 who had recovered from COVID-19. CDR3s include the opening cysteine and the closing phenylalanine or tryptophan.

cdr3_aa j_call v_call cdr3_length
CASSFGAGTVLEKLFF TRBJ1-4 TRBV7-9 16
CASSLVAGWNYGYTF TRBJ1-2 TRBV7-8 15
CASSLEQGRYEQYF TRBJ2-7 TRBV7-9 14
CASSQDRGGGSSYNEQFF TRBJ2-1 TRBV4-3 18
CASSQDPRLAGSRTDTQYF TRBJ2-3 TRBV4-1 19
CAWSSPSGGSYEQYF TRBJ2-7 TRBV30 15
CASSLATALFYGYTF TRBJ1-2 TRBV7-2 15
CASSSGTSSYNEQFF TRBJ2-1 TRBV7-8 15
CSASSYKGQTRLTVVPDTQYF TRBJ2-3 TRBV20-1 21
CASSLAQGYVGYGYTF TRBJ1-2 TRBV7-9 16
CASSLTSGNEQYF TRBJ2-7 TRBV12-3/TRBV12-4 13
CASSYAPVNEQYF TRBJ2-7 TRBV6-2/TRBV6-3 13
CASSLSRTGTYEQYF TRBJ2-7 TRBV27 15
CASSSGTWTYEQYF TRBJ2-7 TRBV6-2/TRBV6-3 14
CASSPGTGKNAYGYTF TRBJ1-2 TRBV4-3 16
CASSYSLNTGELFF TRBJ2-2 TRBV7-3 14
CASSELDRGPNYGYTF TRBJ1-2 TRBV25-1 16
CASSPNIWDRLDEQFF TRBJ2-1 TRBV11-3 16
CASGLGLADNEQFF TRBJ2-1 TRBV11-3 14
CASSLASNTIYF TRBJ1-3 TRBV11-2 12
CASSLRDTTYEQYF TRBJ2-7 TRBV3-1/TRBV3-2 14
CAIPQEPGYNEQFF TRBJ2-1 TRBV10-3 14
CASSLAPYSGAEAFF TRBJ1-1 TRBV27 15
CATSRVSGLRFF TRBJ2-1 TRBV15 12
CSVEQSYEQYF TRBJ2-7 TRBV29-1 11
CASSLDRGRYEQYF TRBJ2-7 TRBV7-2 14
CASSWGGTPEDTQYF TRBJ2-3 TRBV7-9 15
CAGTQGAGQPQHF TRBJ1-5 TRBV7-9 13
CASSPTGLNTGELFF TRBJ2-2 TRBV7-9 15
CASSQSDRGYTEAFF TRBJ1-1 TRBV23-1 15
CASSLDRRSGRETQYF TRBJ2-5 TRBV11-2 16
CASSQRQGQAFF TRBJ1-1 TRBV5-1 12